This is a list of T cell receptor beta chains from one sample in a study of blood T cell repertoires in COVID-19. Produced via immunoSEQ multiplex PCR; TCRdb's table is partial and in-frame only. The sample shows 200,000 to 250,000 clones, 80% to 90% of them seen only once. The sample taken for sequencing was PBMCs or T cells enriched from blood (not recorded which). These TCRs come from a woman aged 30 to 39 who had been exposed to COVID-19. The CDR3 runs from the conserved cysteine through the conserved F or W. The D gene is left open where the match is weak. For some rows the clone size is stated as once, few or many, or as a class when expanded; others skip it.

NA	TRBJ2-1	NA	TRBV11-1	CASSSEEGLPYNEQFF	TGTGCCAGCAGCTCAGAGGAGGGACTGCCATACAATGAGCAGTTCTTC
NA	TRBJ2-2	NA	TRBV10-1	CASSEAGANTGELFF	TGCGCCAGCAGTGAGGCAGGGGCAAACACCGGGGAGCTGTTTTTT
NA	TRBJ2-7	NA	TRBV7-3	CASSLGRGNEQYF	TGTGCCAGCAGCTTAGGCAGGGGCAACGAGCAGTACTTC
NA	TRBJ2-3	NA	TRBV6-5	CASSLSGPGTDTQYF	TGTGCCAGCAGCCTCTCAGGGCCGGGCACAGATACGCAGTATTTT
NA	TRBJ1-4	NA	TRBV25-1	CASRPGGNEKLFF	TGTGCCAGCAGACCAGGAGGTAATGAAAAACTGTTTTTT
NA	TRBJ2-1	NA	TRBV14	CASSPGGSYNEQFF	TGTGCCAGCAGCCCAGGTGGCTCCTACAATGAGCAGTTCTTC
NA	TRBJ2-2	NA	TRBV4-2	CASTLGRTGELFF	TGTGCCAGCACTCTAGGTCGCACCGGGGAGCTGTTTTTT
NA	TRBJ2-7	NA	TRBV5-1	CASSLGGGVESHEQYF	TGCGCCAGCAGCTTGGGAGGAGGGGTGGAATCCCACGAGCAGTACTTC
NA	TRBJ1-2	NA	TRBV5-6	CASSLSQRHGTPNYGYTF	TGTGCCAGCAGCCTGTCCCAGAGACACGGCACGCCTAACTATGGCTACACCTTC
TRBD2	TRBJ2-1	NA	TRBV30	CAWWWPSGGNEQFF	TGTGCCTGGTGGTGGCCTAGCGGGGGCAATGAGCAGTTCTTC
NA	TRBJ2-2	NA	TRBV5-6	CASSLGPSFANTGELFF	TGTGCCAGCAGCTTGGGCCCTAGCTTTGCGAACACCGGGGAGCTGTTTTTT
NA	TRBJ2-7	few	TRBV3-1/TRBV3-2	CASSRGGGNYEQYF	TGTGCCAGCAGCCGCGGAGGGGGCAACTACGAGCAGTACTTC
NA	TRBJ2-1	NA	TRBV12-3/TRBV12-4	CASSSLVKNEQFF	TGTGCCAGCAGTTCGCTAGTAAAAAATGAGCAGTTCTTC
NA	TRBJ2-7	NA	TRBV5-4	CASSLGAFEQYF	TGTGCCAGCAGCTTGGGCGCCTTCGAGCAGTACTTC
TRBD2	TRBJ2-2	once	TRBV11-3	CASSLEGGAGEWAGELFF	TGTGCCAGCAGCTTAGAAGGAGGCGCGGGAGAATGGGCCGGGGAGCTGTTTTTT
NA	TRBJ2-7	NA	TRBV30	CAWAQGYEQYF	TGTGCCTGGGCACAGGGCTACGAGCAGTACTTC
NA	TRBJ1-2	NA	TRBV2	CASSEVGGDGYTF	TGTGCCAGCAGTGAAGTCGGAGGGGATGGCTACACCTTC
NA	TRBJ2-7	NA	TRBV6-5	CASRDRYTYEQYF	TGTGCCAGCAGGGACAGATATACCTACGAGCAGTACTTC
NA	TRBJ2-5	NA	TRBV5-1	CASSLTDRYQETQYF	TGCGCCAGCAGCTTGACCGACAGATACCAAGAGACCCAGTACTTC
NA	TRBJ2-5	few	TRBV5-4	CASSFKKGGEETQYF	TGTGCCAGCAGCTTTAAGAAGGGGGGGGAAGAGACCCAGTACTTC
NA	TRBJ1-2	NA	TRBV6-5	CASIRGLGGSYGYTF	TGTGCCAGCATCCGCGGACTCGGGGGAAGCTATGGCTACACCTTC
NA	TRBJ2-7	NA	TRBV27	CASSWGDPTYEQYF	TGTGCCAGCAGTTGGGGGGACCCGACTTACGAGCAGTACTTC
TRBD1	TRBJ1-3	NA	TRBV11-2	CASSFGTGPGNTIYF	TGTGCCAGCAGCTTTGGGACAGGTCCTGGAAACACCATATATTTT
TRBD1	TRBJ1-1	NA	TRBV11-2	CASSLGGQGFTEAFF	TGTGCCAGCAGCTTAGGGGGACAGGGTTTCACTGAAGCTTTCTTT
NA	TRBJ1-1	NA	TRBV11-1	CASSRGQTVNTEAFF	TGTGCCAGCAGCAGAGGACAGACAGTTAACACTGAAGCTTTCTTT
NA	TRBJ2-7	NA	TRBV6-4	CASSADFKNEQYF	TGTGCCAGCTCGGCTGACTTTAAAAACGAGCAGTACTTC
NA	TRBJ2-7	NA	TRBV7-8	CASSLVSAYEQYF	TGTGCCAGCAGCTTAGTCTCGGCCTACGAGCAGTACTTC
NA	TRBJ1-1	NA	TRBV6-5	CASTLTPNTEAFF	TGTGCCAGCACCCTGACACCGAACACTGAAGCTTTCTTT
TRBD1	TRBJ1-2	NA	TRBV18	CASSPNQGTGNGYTF	TGTGCCAGCTCACCAAATCAGGGGACAGGGAATGGCTACACCTTC
TRBD1	TRBJ2-7	once	TRBV18	CASSPRTGSPYEQYF	TGTGCCAGCTCACCACGGACAGGGTCCCCCTACGAGCAGTACTTC
TRBD1	TRBJ1-4	NA	TRBV9	CASSVDRLNEKLFF	TGTGCCAGCAGCGTGGACAGGTTGAATGAAAAACTGTTTTTT
TRBD1	TRBJ1-1	NA	TRBV27	CASSPRGTEAFF	TGTGCCAGCAGTCCCAGGGGGACTGAAGCTTTCTTT
NA	TRBJ2-5	NA	TRBV5-4	CASSRTGAGRETQYF	TGTGCCAGCAGTCGTACGGGTGCGGGAAGAGAGACCCAGTACTTC
NA	TRBJ1-1	NA	TRBV11-1	CASSLVPEMNTEAFF	TGTGCCAGCAGCTTAGTACCAGAAATGAACACTGAAGCTTTCTTT
NA	TRBJ2-1	NA	TRBV6-5	CASSYSKGGKGEQFF	TGTGCCAGCAGTTACTCGAAGGGGGGGAAGGGTGAGCAGTTCTTC
TRBD1	TRBJ1-2	NA	TRBV20-1	CSASQGARANYGYTF	TGCAGTGCTAGTCAGGGGGCCCGAGCTAACTATGGCTACACCTTC
NA	TRBJ2-1	NA	TRBV19	CASSIGSGNEQFF	TGTGCCAGTAGTATTGGTTCCGGGAATGAGCAGTTCTTC
TRBD1	TRBJ1-2	NA	TRBV27	CASSLLGGSGYTF	TGTGCCAGCAGTTTATTAGGGGGCTCTGGCTACACCTTC
TRBD2	TRBJ2-7	NA	TRBV9	CASSVGLAGGYEQYF	TGTGCCAGCAGCGTAGGACTAGCGGGAGGGTACGAGCAGTACTTC
NA	TRBJ2-2	NA	TRBV28	CASSLRGRAGELFF	TGTGCCAGCAGTTTAAGGGGTAGGGCCGGGGAGCTGTTTTTT
NA	TRBJ2-7	NA	TRBV28	CASSRPPARGRRDEQYF	TGTGCCAGCAGTCGCCCCCCGGCCAGGGGGAGGCGGGACGAGCAGTACTTC
NA	TRBJ1-5	NA	TRBV30	CAWSVQDQQPQHF	TGTGCCTGGAGTGTACAGGATCAGCAGCCCCAGCATTTT
NA	TRBJ1-1	NA	TRBV7-9	CASSQSTGSAFF	TGTGCCAGCAGCCAGAGCACGGGTTCAGCTTTCTTT
NA	TRBJ1-2	NA	TRBV28	CASSREVYGYTF	TGTGCCAGCAGTAGGGAGGTCTATGGCTACACCTTC
NA	TRBJ2-2	NA	TRBV21-1	CASSKKPALEGNTGELFF	TGTGCCAGCAGCAAAAAACCGGCCCTAGAGGGGAACACCGGGGAGCTGTTTTTT
NA	TRBJ1-5	NA	TRBV28	CASSSGQNSNQPQHF	TGTGCCAGCAGTTCTGGACAGAATAGCAATCAGCCCCAGCATTTT
NA	TRBJ1-2	NA	TRBV4-1	CASSQDWPGYRGYTF	TGCGCCAGCAGCCAAGATTGGCCGGGATATAGGGGCTACACCTTC
TRBD2	TRBJ2-7	NA	TRBV5-4	CASSLGSGGSYEQYF	TGTGCCAGCAGCTTGGGCAGCGGGGGTTCCTACGAGCAGTACTTC
TRBD2	TRBJ2-7	NA	TRBV25-1	CASSKTGTSGRMSEQYF	TGTGCCAGCAGTAAAACCGGGACTAGCGGGAGAATGTCCGAGCAGTACTTC
NA	TRBJ2-2	once	TRBV15	CATSRDRFGELFF	TGTGCCACCAGCAGAGATCGGTTCGGGGAGCTGTTTTTT
TRBD2	TRBJ2-2	NA	TRBV2	CASRRLAGVVGELFF	TGTGCCAGCAGAAGACTAGCGGGAGTCGTCGGGGAGCTGTTTTTT
TRBD1	TRBJ2-7	once	TRBV2	CASSSRQGVTYEQYF	TGTGCCAGCAGTAGCCGACAGGGAGTAACCTACGAGCAGTACTTC
TRBD2	TRBJ2-1	NA	TRBV24-1	CATSDFPAGCPYNEQFF	TGTGCCACCAGTGATTTTCCAGCGGGGTGCCCCTACAATGAGCAGTTCTTC
TRBD1	TRBJ2-7	NA	TRBV7-2	CASSSTFPGQAHEQYF	TGTGCCAGCAGCTCTACCTTCCCGGGACAGGCCCACGAGCAGTACTTC
NA	TRBJ2-1	NA	TRBV29-1	CSARQQVGEQFF	TGCAGCGCTCGCCAACAGGTGGGTGAGCAGTTCTTC
TRBD1	TRBJ1-3	few	TRBV10-1	CASSPGGPGNTIYF	TGCGCCAGCAGTCCAGGGGGCCCTGGAAACACCATATATTTT